This T cell receptor (beta chain) was captured in a study of shared clonotypes between healthy human individuals (dated by TCRdb to between 2020 and 2021). In the study overall: A couple of women and a few men aged 18 to 49 years were included in the cohort. The study deeply sequenced blood TCR repertoires of roughly five healthy adults to estimate repertoire size and the extent of clonotype sharing between individuals. To increase sequencing depth and limit assay-specific biases, different laboratories used diverse techniques to prepare libraries and sequence TCR repertoires. Between about 0.9 and 9 billion PBMCs per donor were obtained by leukapheresis.

Spanning cysteine to phenylalanine, the CDR3 consists of 15 amino acids. Solely the CDR3 DNA is kept, with 45 bases framed from the first base. CDR1 and CDR2, per the germline V gene (reference sequence), are MNHEY and SMNVEV. V is cut back by 5 bases and J by 4 bases, with 8 bases in the junction unmatched. Paper-wide results and their limitations: Pairwise subsampling led to the expectation that sequencing depth would affect the degree of clonotype sharing among donors. Sampling was restricted to blood, and TCR repertoires in tissues likely differ from the TCR repertoires found in blood. Because the study included only a small number of donors, the genetic and exposure-history diversity represented was limited.

The donors were healthy, HIV-negative adults who had no recently reported acute infections or vaccinations. Only Caucasian adults living in Nashville, Tennessee, USA were represented among the donors. For unsorted samples, some 90 million PBMCs were counted, and genomic DNA was extracted using the QIAamp DNA Blood Mini kit. After blood collection by leukapheresis, PBMCs were isolated using Ficoll-Histopaque density gradient centrifugation and then cryopreserved in the vapor phase of liquid nitrogen. TCR CDR3 regions were amplified from genomic DNA by multiplex PCR using the deep immunoSEQ assay. For each cell subset, the extracted genomic DNA was distributed evenly across all wells of several immunoSEQ 96-well plates, and each plate served as one replicate. For unsorted PBMC, approximately 300 ng of genomic DNA, equivalent to approximately 28,000 T cell genomes, went into each replicate PCR. Unsorted PBMC genomic DNA was sequenced across ten immunoSEQ deep assay plates. Purified libraries were quantified with a Qubit 3.0 fluorometer, sized on a Bioanalyzer 2100, and re-quantified with the KAPA Library Quantification kit. A separate single-read 150-cycle Illumina NextSeq 550 flow cell was used to sequence each immunoSEQ 96-well plate. Per the authors' processing: Because the immunoSEQ output included only junctional sequences and no quality scores, the filtering could not be the same as the filtering used for full-length reads. Sequences were annotated with PyIR, a Python wrapper for IgBLAST v1.9, using IMGT germline references to assign V/J genes and CDR3. Reads were filtered out if the reads had weak V/J assignments (E-value above 1e-6), no CDR3, stop codons, out-of-frame junctions, or ambiguous translated residues. A V3J clonotype was defined by an identical inferred V gene, J gene, and CDR3 amino acid sequence. The percentage overlap between two repertoires was calculated by dividing the number of shared unique clonotypes by the size of the smaller repertoire. Three approaches were used to assess repertoire richness: RTK rarefaction, the Chao1 estimator, and Recon v2.1 estimates of unobserved clonotypes. TCRdb re-hosts the immuneACCESS table, in-frame sequences only. Its copies lack some clones; in the studies checked, an unresolved V gene accounts for under half of them, and the cause for the rest is not known. That table supplies the V and J calls and clone size; D and trimming were determined from the DNA. Counted in this sample were about half a million clones; about 84% of them appeared once. The ten largest clonotypes hold approximately 11% of the sample.

This clone was picked up one time. The antigen it recognizes is unknown. No base quality information exists; no much larger clone differs at one position. Here the chain combines TRBV27 and TRBJ2-5, and TRBD2 aligns with 9 junction nucleotides. The sequenced sample was PBMCs. This TCR was sampled from a woman between 40 and 55 years old in good health. Some clones in this sample may be carry-over from other donors' samples. The CDR3 protein sequence reads: CASSLSGRWGETQYF. The DNA is as follows: TGTGCCAGCAGTCTCAGCGGGAGGTGGGGAGAGACCCAGTACTTC.